The 5 T cell receptor beta chains in this list originate from one sample, sequenced in a study of human T cells and chemical hapten exposure (dated by TCRdb to the early 2020s). The library came from RACE. Instrument on record: NextSeq 500. TCRdb reran the public reads through fastp at Q25 and MiXCR, keeping productive beta chains. Merged by CDR3 protein, the rows form single entries marked with the most common genes and DNA. This sample gives approximately 400,000 distinct CDR3 sequences in total; roughly 4.8% of them show up just once. The ten top clones hold approximately 2.1% of the sample. The sample's time point, from its label and the paper: patch test 1, 2 weeks after DPC sensitization. Explained via the paper, the treatment or condition label denotes: therapeutic diphenylcyclopropenone sensitization with weekly scalp DPC. Sample: whole blood, taken in connection with sensitization to the hapten diphenylcyclopropenone (DPC). The receptor set was obtained from a woman in her forties or fifties with alopecia areata. Some clones in this sample may be carry-over from other donors' samples.

This CDR3 reads CASSGGYSYNEQFF. The CDR3 bases are TGTGCCAGCAGTGGAGGATACTCCTACAATGAGCAGTTCTTC. The rearrangement links TRBV2 to TRBJ2-1; D call uncertain. The CDR3 covers 14 residues. Germline V gene lookup returns CDR1 SNHLY and CDR2 FYNNEI. V was cut by 4 bases and J by 0 bases, with 7 bases left in between.

This clonotype was counted many times. The chain uses TRBV6-2 or TRBV6-3 and TRBJ1-5, with a tentative D call TRBD1 (5 bases). V shed 2 bases and J shed 6 bases, with 8 bases lying between them. The CDR3 contains 13 residues. CDR1 and CDR2 from the germline V gene are MNHEY and SVGEGT. The CDR3 sequence: CASSYGGRQPQHF. The CDR3, as DNA: TGTGCCAGCAGTTACGGGGGACGTCAGCCCCAGCATTTT.

Only a few counts were recorded for this clonotype. The rearrangement links TRBV6-2 or TRBV6-3 to TRBJ1-6, with TRBD1 identical over 9 bases. V lost 6 bases and J lost 10; bases outside the gene matches: 7. CDR3 length: 14 residues. Germline V gives CDR1 MNHEY, CDR2 SVGEGT. The CDR3, as DNA: TGTGCCAGCAGCCCTGGGACAGGGTTGTCACCCCTCCACTTT. Protein: CASSPGTGLSPLHF.

This clonotype was seen many times. The rearrangement uses TRBV7-9 and TRBJ2-1; D possibly uses TRBD1 or TRBD2 (6 bases each). This CDR3 is built from 13 residues. Germline V gene sequence: CDR1 SEHNR, CDR2 FQNEAQ (reference sequence). V dropped 1 base and J dropped 10 bases, with 11 bases sitting between them. Written as DNA, the CDR3 is TGTGCCAGCAGCTTAGTCGGGGGCGGCGAGCAGTTCTTC. Protein sequence: CASSLVGGGEQFF.

This clonotype was observed many times. The CDR3 DNA follows: TGTGCCATCAGTGGCTGGGAGGTCAAGGGTCTTGGCTACACCTTC. Protein sequence: CAISGWEVKGLGYTF. V is TRBV10-3 and J is TRBJ1-2; D uncertain. The CDR3 length is 15 residues. Germline V gene data show CDR1 as ENHRY and CDR2 as SYGVKD. V was trimmed by 4 bases and J by 7 bases, leaving 19 bases between them.